These T cell receptor beta chains were read from a single sample in a study of T cell responses to AZD1222 COVID-19 vaccine. The data were produced by immunoSEQ multiplex PCR, yet TCRdb's version contains in-frame clones alone and is incomplete. The sample holds 150,000 to 200,000 clones, 88% seen once. Here the sequenced sample was peripheral blood, taken 28 days after the second AZD1222 dose. The receptors here all came from an adult who received the AZD1222 COVID-19 vaccine. Each CDR3 is given with its conserved first and last residue. The order of the fields is J gene, D gene, clone size, V gene, CDR3 protein, CDR3 DNA. The D gene is left open where the match is weak. Some rows have no size entry. The others give once, few or many, or a class for an expanded clone.

J: TRBJ2-7; D: .; size: .; V: TRBV9; CDR3: CASSANTNEQYF; DNA: TGTGCCAGCAGCGCCAATACAAACGAGCAGTACTTC
J: TRBJ2-7; D: .; size: once; V: TRBV5-6; CDR3: CASSLRGSEQYF; DNA: TGTGCCAGCAGCTTGAGGGGGTCCGAGCAGTACTTC
J: TRBJ1-2; D: .; size: .; V: TRBV4-2; CDR3: CASSPPQGTLGGYTF; DNA: TGTGCCAGCAGCCCACCTCAGGGGACGCTGGGTGGCTACACCTTC
J: TRBJ2-2; D: .; size: .; V: TRBV12-3/TRBV12-4; CDR3: CATRGGNTGELFF; DNA: TGTGCCACTCGGGGAGGTAACACCGGGGAGCTGTTTTTT
J: TRBJ2-1; D: .; size: .; V: TRBV6-5; CDR3: CASWGTSVTGSWRIF; DNA: TGTGCCAGCTGGGGGACAAGCGTAACCGGGTCCTGGCGGATCTTC
J: TRBJ2-5; D: .; size: .; V: TRBV10-3; CDR3: CAISESSGAARETQYF; DNA: TGTGCCATCAGTGAGTCATCAGGGGCCGCCAGGGAGACCCAGTACTTC
J: TRBJ1-5; D: TRBD1; size: .; V: TRBV7-9; CDR3: CASSQDRANQPQHF; DNA: TGTGCCAGCAGCCAGGACAGGGCCAATCAGCCCCAGCATTTT
J: TRBJ2-1; D: TRBD1; size: .; V: TRBV4-3; CDR3: CASSQADRATYNEQFF; DNA: TGCGCCAGCAGCCAAGCCGACAGGGCAACCTACAATGAGCAGTTCTTC
J: TRBJ2-7; D: TRBD1; size: .; V: TRBV2; CDR3: CASNYRGRNEQYF; DNA: TGTGCCAGCAATTACAGGGGGCGGAACGAGCAGTACTTC
J: TRBJ1-5; D: .; size: once; V: TRBV28; CDR3: CASSFSNNQPQHF; DNA: TGTGCCAGCAGTTTCTCTAACAATCAGCCCCAGCATTTT
J: TRBJ1-6; D: .; size: .; V: TRBV5-1; CDR3: CASSKDSSGVSPLHF; DNA: TGCGCCAGCAGCAAAGACAGCTCGGGAGTTTCACCCCTCCACTTT
J: TRBJ2-5; D: .; size: .; V: TRBV4-1; CDR3: CASSPGQNHQETQYF; DNA: TGCGCCAGCAGCCCCGGACAGAATCACCAAGAGACCCAGTACTTC
J: TRBJ2-3; D: .; size: .; V: TRBV7-2; CDR3: CASSLSPLPTQYF; DNA: TGTGCCAGCAGCCTCTCGCCCCTGCCTACGCAGTATTTT
J: TRBJ1-2; D: .; size: once; V: TRBV28; CDR3: CASDPGPNYGYTF; DNA: TGTGCCAGCGATCCGGGACCGAACTATGGCTACACCTTC
J: TRBJ1-2; D: .; size: .; V: TRBV30; CDR3: CAWSALERTQRYGYTF; DNA: TGTGCCTGGAGTGCCCTAGAAAGGACACAAAGATATGGCTACACCTTC
J: TRBJ2-7; D: .; size: .; V: TRBV6-5; CDR3: CASSLGHTYEQYF; DNA: TGTGCCAGCAGTCTGGGACATACCTACGAGCAGTACTTC
J: TRBJ2-3; D: TRBD2; size: .; V: TRBV6-5; CDR3: CASSYGGRRADTQYF; DNA: TGTGCCAGCAGTTACGGCGGGAGGCGGGCAGATACGCAGTATTTT
J: TRBJ2-3; D: TRBD1; size: .; V: TRBV7-6; CDR3: CASSLGTGGLGTDTQYF; DNA: TGTGCCAGCAGCTTAGGAACAGGGGGGTTAGGCACAGATACGCAGTATTTT
J: TRBJ2-3; D: .; size: .; V: TRBV29-1; CDR3: CSVEVPGTDTQYF; DNA: TGCAGCGTTGAGGTGCCGGGGACAGATACGCAGTATTTT
J: TRBJ2-5; D: TRBD2; size: .; V: TRBV5-1; CDR3: CASSHPGGPGETQYF; DNA: TGCGCCAGCAGCCACCCGGGGGGTCCCGGGGAGACCCAGTACTTC
J: TRBJ2-1; D: .; size: .; V: TRBV10-1; CDR3: CASSDIGAESSYNEQFF; DNA: TGCGCCAGCAGTGACATTGGTGCCGAGAGCTCCTACAATGAGCAGTTCTTC
J: TRBJ1-2; D: TRBD1; size: .; V: TRBV19; CDR3: CASIPIPGQENYGYTF; DNA: TGTGCCAGTATTCCAATACCGGGACAGGAGAACTATGGCTACACCTTC
J: TRBJ2-7; D: .; size: .; V: TRBV21-1; CDR3: CASREGGQYEQYF; DNA: TGTGCCAGCAGGGAGGGGGGGCAATACGAGCAGTACTTC
J: TRBJ2-7; D: TRBD1; size: .; V: TRBV30; CDR3: CAWSTGTATTYEQYF; DNA: TGTGCCTGGTCTACCGGGACAGCGACAACCTACGAGCAGTACTTC
J: TRBJ2-1; D: .; size: .; V: TRBV7-8; CDR3: CASSLAETLDEQFF; DNA: TGTGCCAGCAGCTTAGCCGAGACCCTCGATGAGCAGTTCTTC
J: TRBJ1-6; D: .; size: .; V: TRBV25-1; CDR3: CASSASSDSPLHF; DNA: TGTGCCAGCAGTGCCTCCTCCGATTCACCCCTCCACTTT
J: TRBJ2-7; D: .; size: .; V: TRBV18; CDR3: CASSPREAGLAYEQYF; DNA: TGTGCCAGCTCACCACGAGAAGCGGGCCTGGCCTACGAGCAGTACTTC
J: TRBJ2-5; D: .; size: .; V: TRBV28; CDR3: CASSRPRGGETQYF; DNA: TGTGCCAGCAGTCGCCCCCGGGGCGGGGAGACCCAGTACTTC
J: TRBJ2-1; D: .; size: .; V: TRBV20-1; CDR3: CSARSSMFF; DNA: TGCAGTGCGCGCTCATCCATGTTCTTC
J: TRBJ1-6; D: .; size: .; V: TRBV13; CDR3: CASSLGESPLHF; DNA: TGTGCCAGCAGCTTAGGGGAATCACCCCTCCACTTT
J: TRBJ1-4; D: .; size: .; V: TRBV4-3; CDR3: CASSRSLQGANEKLFF; DNA: TGCGCCAGCAGCCGTTCCCTCCAGGGAGCTAATGAAAAACTGTTTTTT
J: TRBJ1-2; D: TRBD1; size: .; V: TRBV10-3; CDR3: CAISENNRGLNYGYTF; DNA: TGTGCCATCAGTGAAAATAACAGGGGGCTGAACTATGGCTACACCTTC
J: TRBJ1-2; D: .; size: few; V: TRBV2; CDR3: CASSDRAGSGYGYTF; DNA: TGTGCCAGCAGTGATAGGGCAGGAAGTGGCTATGGCTACACCTTC
J: TRBJ2-1; D: TRBD2; size: .; V: TRBV28; CDR3: CASSLYLAGGSYNEQFF; DNA: TGTGCCAGCAGTTTATACCTAGCGGGAGGCTCCTACAATGAGCAGTTCTTC
J: TRBJ1-3; D: .; size: few; V: TRBV28; CDR3: CASSLSNRGNTIYF; DNA: TGTGCCAGCAGTTTATCTAACAGGGGAAACACCATATATTTT
J: TRBJ2-7; D: TRBD1; size: .; V: TRBV6-5; CDR3: CASSSRGQSYEQYF; DNA: TGTGCCAGCAGTTCTAGGGGACAGTCTTACGAGCAGTACTTC
J: TRBJ2-1; D: .; size: .; V: TRBV12-3/TRBV12-4; CDR3: CASSLGEATEQFF; DNA: TGTGCCAGCAGTTTGGGGGAAGCAACGGAGCAGTTCTTC
J: TRBJ2-5; D: TRBD1; size: .; V: TRBV7-3; CDR3: CASSPGQGAETQYF; DNA: TGTGCCAGCAGCCCAGGACAGGGGGCTGAGACCCAGTACTTC
J: TRBJ2-1; D: .; size: .; V: TRBV18; CDR3: CASSPVTSIYEQFF; DNA: TGTGCCAGCTCACCAGTCACCTCGATTTATGAGCAGTTCTTC
J: TRBJ1-5; D: TRBD1; size: few; V: TRBV6-2/TRBV6-3; CDR3: CASSYVGRGRQPQHF; DNA: TGTGCCAGCAGTTACGTGGGCAGGGGGCGACAGCCCCAGCATTTT
J: TRBJ2-3; D: TRBD2; size: .; V: TRBV7-2; CDR3: CASSNQISGRVITDTQYF; DNA: TGTGCCAGCAGCAACCAGATCAGCGGGAGGGTGATCACAGATACGCAGTATTTT